This TCR beta chain was recovered during a study of blood T cell repertoires in COVID-19. This CDR3 comprises 18 residues. Germline values: CDR1 MNHEY, CDR2 SMNVEV (reference sequence). The junction had 9 bases not matched to a gene; V was cut back by 4 bases and J by 2 bases. Produced via immunoSEQ multiplex PCR; TCRdb's table is partial and in-frame only. There are 150,000 to 200,000 clones in the sample; roughly 79% occur only once, and roughly a sixth lies in the top ten. Sequenced sample: peripheral blood. This chain uses TRBV27 with TRBJ2-1; 12 bases align to TRBD2. This TCR was recovered from a man aged 60 to 75 with active or convalescent COVID-19. The CDR3 DNA reads TGTGCCAGCAGTTACCGACTAGCGGGAGATGGGGCCTACAATGAGCAGTTCTTC. This encodes CASSYRLAGDGAYNEQFF.